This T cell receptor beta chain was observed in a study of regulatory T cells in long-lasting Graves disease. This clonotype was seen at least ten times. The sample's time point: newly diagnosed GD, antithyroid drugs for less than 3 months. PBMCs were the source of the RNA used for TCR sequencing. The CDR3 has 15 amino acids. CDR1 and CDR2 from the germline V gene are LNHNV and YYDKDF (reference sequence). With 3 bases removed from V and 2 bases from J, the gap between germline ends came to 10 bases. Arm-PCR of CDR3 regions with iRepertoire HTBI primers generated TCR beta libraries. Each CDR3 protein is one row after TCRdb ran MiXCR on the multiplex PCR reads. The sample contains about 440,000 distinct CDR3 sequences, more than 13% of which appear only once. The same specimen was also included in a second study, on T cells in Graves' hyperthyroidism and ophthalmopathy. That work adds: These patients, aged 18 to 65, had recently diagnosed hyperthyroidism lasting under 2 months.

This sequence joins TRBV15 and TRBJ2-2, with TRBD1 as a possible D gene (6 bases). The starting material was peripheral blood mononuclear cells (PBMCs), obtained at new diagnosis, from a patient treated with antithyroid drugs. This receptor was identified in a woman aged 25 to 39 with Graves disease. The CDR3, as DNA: TGTGCCACCAGCAGGAGGGGGTTAAACACCGGGGAGCTGTTTTTT. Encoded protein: CATSRRGLNTGELFF. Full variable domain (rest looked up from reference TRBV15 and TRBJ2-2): DAMVIQNPRYQVTQFGKPVTLSCSQTLNHNVMYWYQQKSSQAPKLLFHYYDKDFNNEADTPDNFQSRRPNTSFCFLDIRSPGLGDTAMYLCATSRRGLNTGELFFGEGSRLTVL.